This record covers a single TCR beta chain. Its antigen is unknown. The data belong to a study of shared clonotypes between healthy human individuals. Study-level points and caveats: The generation probabilities recorded for non-shared clonotypes fell below those of clonotypes shared by all four donors.

The healthy adult donors were HIV-negative and reported no recent acute infections or vaccinations. Donors were Caucasian adults residing in Nashville, Tennessee, USA. Using immunoSEQ multiplex PCR, the repertoire was profiled, and TCRdb retains in-frame clones only, with some absent. The sample has around 510,000 clones; 90% to 97% are singletons. Trimming pared 8 bases from V and 1 base from J, leaving 6 bases between. Germline V lookup: CDR1 LNHNV, CDR2 YYDKDF (reference sequence). This CDR3 spans 12 amino acids. This chain joins TRBV15 and TRBJ1-3; D not certain. Sequencing was carried out using naive CD4+ T cells sorted from blood. Subset described: CD45RA+ positively selected. This receptor was identified in a woman between 25 and 40 years old in good health. The CDR3 sequence: CATHASGNTIYF. CDR3 in DNA: TGTGCCACCCACGCGTCTGGAAACACCATATATTTT.